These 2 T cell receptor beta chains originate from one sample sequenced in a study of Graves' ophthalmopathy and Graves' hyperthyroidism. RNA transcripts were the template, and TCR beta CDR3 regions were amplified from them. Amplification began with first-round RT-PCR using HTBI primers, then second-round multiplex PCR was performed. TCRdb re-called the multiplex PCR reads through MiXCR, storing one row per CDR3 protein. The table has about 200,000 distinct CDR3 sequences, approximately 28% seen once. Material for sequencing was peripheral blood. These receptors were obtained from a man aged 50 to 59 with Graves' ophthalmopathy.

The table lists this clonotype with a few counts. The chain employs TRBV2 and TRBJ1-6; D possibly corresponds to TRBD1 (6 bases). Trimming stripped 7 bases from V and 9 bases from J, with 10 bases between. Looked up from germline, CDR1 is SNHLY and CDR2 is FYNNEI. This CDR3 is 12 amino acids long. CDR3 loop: CASTNRVSPLHF. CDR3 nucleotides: TGTGCCAGCACAAACAGGGTTTCACCCCTCCACTTT. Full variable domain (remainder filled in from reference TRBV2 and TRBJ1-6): EPEVTQTPSHQVTQMGQEVILRCVPISNHLYFYWYRQILGQKVEFLVSFYNNEISEKSEIFDDQFSVERPDGSNFTLKIRSTKLEDSAMYFCASTNRVSPLHFGNGTRLTVT.

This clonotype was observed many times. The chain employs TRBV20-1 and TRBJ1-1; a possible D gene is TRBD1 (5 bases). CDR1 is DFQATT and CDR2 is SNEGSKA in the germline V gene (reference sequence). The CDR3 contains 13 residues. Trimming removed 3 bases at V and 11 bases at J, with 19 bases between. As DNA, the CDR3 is TGCAGTGCTAGTGAGTACAGGCCGTATGGGGCTTTCTTT. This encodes CSASEYRPYGAFF.